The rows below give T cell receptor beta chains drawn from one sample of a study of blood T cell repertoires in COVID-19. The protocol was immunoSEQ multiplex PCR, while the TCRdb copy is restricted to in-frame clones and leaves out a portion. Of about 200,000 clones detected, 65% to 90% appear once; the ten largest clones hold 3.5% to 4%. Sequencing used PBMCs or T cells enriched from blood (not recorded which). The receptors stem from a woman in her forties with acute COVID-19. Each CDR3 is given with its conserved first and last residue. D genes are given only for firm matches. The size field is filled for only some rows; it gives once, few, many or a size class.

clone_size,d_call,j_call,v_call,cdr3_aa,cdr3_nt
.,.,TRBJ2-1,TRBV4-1,CASSQGGTPNEQFF,TGCGCCAGCAGCCAAGGGGGGACTCCCAATGAGCAGTTCTTC
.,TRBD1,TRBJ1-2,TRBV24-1,CATSDAGTANYGYTF,TGTGCCACCAGTGATGCCGGGACAGCTAACTATGGCTACACCTTC
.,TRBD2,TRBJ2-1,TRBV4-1,CASSQDWAGAGNEQFF,TGCGCCAGCAGCCAAGATTGGGCGGGAGCAGGGAATGAGCAGTTCTTC
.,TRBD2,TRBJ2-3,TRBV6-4,CASSVTSGSTDTQYF,TGTGCCAGCAGCGTGACTAGCGGGAGCACAGATACGCAGTATTTT
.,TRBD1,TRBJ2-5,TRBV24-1,CATSDRSGTGKETQYF,TGTGCCACCAGTGATCGGTCCGGGACAGGGAAAGAGACCCAGTACTTC
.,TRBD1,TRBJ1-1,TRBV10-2,CASSESGQGAETEAFF,TGCGCCAGCAGTGAGTCAGGACAGGGGGCAGAAACTGAAGCTTTCTTT
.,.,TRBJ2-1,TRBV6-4,CASSDSGGERSYNEQFF,TGTGCCAGCAGTGACTCAGGGGGGGAGAGGTCCTACAATGAGCAGTTCTTC
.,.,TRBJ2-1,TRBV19,CASSIDRSDEQFF,TGTGCCAGTAGTATAGATCGAAGCGATGAGCAGTTCTTC
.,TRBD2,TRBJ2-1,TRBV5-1,CASSVGTSGKSSYNEQFF,TGCGCCAGCAGCGTCGGGACTAGCGGGAAGAGCTCCTACAATGAGCAGTTCTTC
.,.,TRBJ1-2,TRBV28,CASSTSESSGASPYGYTF,TGTGCCAGCAGTACCTCAGAATCATCAGGGGCCTCACCCTATGGCTACACCTTC
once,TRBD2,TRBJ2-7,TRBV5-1,CASSKAAGGPEGEQYF,TGCGCCAGCAGCAAAGCCGCGGGAGGCCCCGAAGGTGAGCAGTACTTC
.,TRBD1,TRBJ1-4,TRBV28,CASSVTGGNEKLFF,TGTGCCAGCAGTGTGACAGGGGGCAATGAAAAACTGTTTTTT
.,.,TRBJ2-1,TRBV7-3,CASSNREKDSQFF,TGTGCCAGCAGCAACCGGGAGAAGGACTCGCAGTTCTTC
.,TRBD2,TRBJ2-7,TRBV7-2,CASSLEPLAGGGEQYF,TGTGCCAGCAGCTTAGAGCCCCTAGCGGGAGGGGGCGAGCAGTACTTC
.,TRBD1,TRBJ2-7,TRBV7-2,CASSLLTGYYEQYF,TGTGCCAGCAGCCTCCTGACAGGGTACTACGAGCAGTACTTC
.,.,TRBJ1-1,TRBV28,CASRRETEAFF,TGTGCCAGTAGGCGGGAGACTGAAGCTTTCTTT
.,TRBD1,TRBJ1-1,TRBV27,CASSLRGGGGHTEAFF,TGTGCCAGCAGTTTACGAGGGGGCGGTGGTCACACTGAAGCTTTCTTT
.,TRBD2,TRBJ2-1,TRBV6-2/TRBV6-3,CASSYSGTSGRSEQFF,TGTGCCAGCAGTTACTCAGGTACTAGCGGGAGGAGTGAGCAGTTCTTC
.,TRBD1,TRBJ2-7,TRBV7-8,CASSLRDRGPYEQYF,TGTGCCAGCAGCCTCCGGGACAGGGGGCCCTACGAGCAGTACTTC
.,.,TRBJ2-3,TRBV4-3,CASSQDWVTQYF,TGCGCCAGCAGCCAGGACTGGGTTACGCAGTATTTT
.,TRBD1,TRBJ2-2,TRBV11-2,CASSTWTGSTGELFF,TGTGCCAGCAGCACGTGGACAGGCTCCACCGGGGAGCTGTTTTTT
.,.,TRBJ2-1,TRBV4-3,CASSQDPGLRSYNEQFF,TGCGCCAGCAGCCAAGATCCGGGACTCCGCTCCTACAATGAGCAGTTCTTC
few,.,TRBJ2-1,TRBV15,CATSRDRSYNEQFF,TGTGCCACCAGCAGAGATCGCTCCTACAATGAGCAGTTCTTC
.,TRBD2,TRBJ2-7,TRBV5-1,CASSLAPLGGDAEQYF,TGCGCCAGCAGCTTGGCCCCCCTCGGGGGGGACGCCGAGCAGTACTTC
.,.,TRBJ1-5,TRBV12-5,CASGLLREPQHF,TGTGCTAGTGGTTTGTTGAGGGAGCCCCAGCATTTT
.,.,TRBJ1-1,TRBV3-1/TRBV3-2,CASSPRAMGTEAFF,TGTGCCAGCAGCCCCAGGGCAATGGGCACTGAAGCTTTCTTT
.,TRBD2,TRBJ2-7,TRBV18,CASSPGLAAYEQYF,TGTGCCAGCTCCCCCGGACTAGCGGCCTACGAGCAGTACTTC
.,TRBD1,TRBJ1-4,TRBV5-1,CASSSTGEATNEKLFF,TGCGCCAGCAGCTCCACAGGGGAGGCAACTAATGAAAAACTGTTTTTT
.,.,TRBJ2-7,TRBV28,CASSLPSRSTYEQYF,TGTGCCAGCAGTTTACCGTCCAGGTCTACCTACGAGCAGTACTTC
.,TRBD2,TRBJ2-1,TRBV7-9,CASSIRPQLAGRKSSYNEQFF,TGTGCCAGCAGCATTCGCCCCCAACTAGCGGGTAGGAAGAGCTCCTACAATGAGCAGTTCTTC
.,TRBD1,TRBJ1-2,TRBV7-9,CASSSGTDYGYTF,TGTGCCAGCAGCTCGGGGACAGACTATGGCTACACCTTC
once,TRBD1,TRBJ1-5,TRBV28,CASKLGTGGNQPQHF,TGTGCCAGCAAACTAGGGACAGGGGGTAATCAGCCCCAGCATTTT
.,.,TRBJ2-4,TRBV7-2,CASSLDNSRNSIQYF,TGTGCCAGCAGCCTCGATAACAGTAGAAATAGTATTCAGTACTTC
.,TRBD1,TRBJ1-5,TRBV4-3,CASSLSTGFNQPQHF,TGCGCCAGCAGCCTATCGACAGGGTTCAATCAGCCCCAGCATTTT
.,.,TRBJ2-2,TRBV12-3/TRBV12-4,CASSLRPSGELFF,TGTGCCAGCAGTTTACGTCCCTCCGGGGAGCTGTTTTTT
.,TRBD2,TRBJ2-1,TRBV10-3,CAISPTPREANEQFF,TGTGCCATCAGTCCGACACCTCGGGAGGCCAATGAGCAGTTCTTC
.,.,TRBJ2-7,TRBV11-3,CASSPPGRRYEQYF,TGTGCCAGCAGCCCCCCAGGGAGGCGCTACGAGCAGTACTTC
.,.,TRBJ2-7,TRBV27,CASSLGPDYEQYF,TGTGCCAGCAGTTTAGGTCCAGATTACGAGCAGTACTTC
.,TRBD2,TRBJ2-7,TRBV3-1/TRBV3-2,CASSQGSSGISGKGEQYF,TGTGCCAGCAGCCAAGGGTCTAGCGGGATATCGGGTAAGGGCGAGCAGTACTTC
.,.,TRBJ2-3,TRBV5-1,CASFEQGNTQYF,TGCGCCAGCTTCGAACAGGGAAATACGCAGTATTTT
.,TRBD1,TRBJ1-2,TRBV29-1,CSVEALNRGQGYGYTF,TGCAGCGTTGAAGCCCTCAACAGGGGGCAGGGCTATGGCTACACCTTC
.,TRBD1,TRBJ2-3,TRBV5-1,CASSLQGARTDTQYF,TGCGCCAGCAGCTTACAGGGGGCGCGCACAGATACGCAGTATTTT